A single sample is the source of the 17 T cell receptor beta chains below, sequenced in a study of T cell responses to AZD1222 COVID-19 vaccine. The table came from immunoSEQ multiplex PCR; TCRdb's copy has only in-frame clones and leaves some out. The table shows about 110,000 clones, with about 86% occurring only once. The input for sequencing was peripheral blood, taken on day 0 of AZD1222 vaccination. The receptors originated from an adult in good health.

CDR3 nucleotide sequence: TGTGCCAGCCTCCGGGGGGGCCAGGGTAATGAGCAGTTCTTC. Translating gives CASLRGGQGNEQFF. The rearrangement links TRBV7-2 to TRBJ2-1; 8 bases fit TRBD2. CDR3 length equals 14 residues. CDR1 and CDR2 (germline): SGHTA, FQGNSA. J gave up 7 bases and V 8 bases, and 10 bases lay outside the gene matches.

The chain couples TRBV7-2 to TRBJ1-6; D remains ambiguous. CDR1 SGHTA and CDR2 FQGNSA come from the germline V gene. Trimming left V 5 bases short and J 8 bases short, with 19 bases between. The CDR3 contains 16 residues. The CDR3 is CASSLFELSGDSPLHF. In DNA, the CDR3 is TGTGCCAGCAGCCTATTCGAGCTATCCGGAGATTCACCCCTCCACTTT.

This clone has more than one count but fewer than ten. This chain connects TRBV5-6 to TRBJ2-7, with D unresolved. The CDR3 runs 16 residues. Germline V gene data show CDR1 as SGHDT and CDR2 as YYEEEE. V lost 4 bases, J lost 2 bases, and 19 bases lay in between. The CDR3 DNA sequence: TGTGCCAGCAGCCCTTTTACTTTAAGGGTCGCCTACGAGCAGTACTTC. This sequence encodes CASSPFTLRVAYEQYF.

This chain joins TRBV5-6 and TRBJ1-1; D gene unclear. Trimming took 1 base from V and 9 from J, leaving 7 bases between them. The length of the CDR3 is 11 residues. In germline, CDR1 is SGHDT, CDR2 YYEEEE. As DNA, the CDR3 is TGTGCCAGCAGCTTGAAAGGACAAGCTTTCTTT. It translates to CASSLKGQAFF.

The gene calls are TRBV6-5 and TRBJ1-2; the match to TRBD1 covers 8 bases. The CDR3 has 13 amino acids. Germline CDR1 is MNHEY and CDR2 is SVGAGI. V shed 6 bases, J shed 8 bases, and the junction held 8 bases outside the gene matches. The CDR3 bases are TGTGCCAGCAGCCGTGGACAGGGTCGGGGCTACACCTTC. Protein product: CASSRGQGRGYTF.

In this sample, this clone turned up a few times. The chain employs TRBV6-5 and TRBJ2-1; 12 positions match TRBD2. The V segment lost 0 bases and the J segment 8 bases; nucleotides outside the gene matches: 5. This CDR3 has 16 amino acids. CDR1 is MNHEY, CDR2 SVGAGI, per germline. The CDR3 sequence: CASSYSASGGADEQFF. In DNA form, the CDR3 reads TGTGCCAGCAGTTACTCGGCTAGCGGGGGGGCCGATGAGCAGTTCTTC.

The genes are TRBV5-4 and TRBJ1-2, with TRBD1 identical over 9 bases. The CDR3 totals 14 residues. The V segment lost 4 bases and the J segment 4 bases; nucleotides outside the gene matches: 5. The germline V gene has CDR1 SGHNT and CDR2 YYREEE (reference sequence). CDR3 amino acids: CASSTTGGGYGYTF. The CDR3 DNA reads as TGTGCCAGCAGCACAACAGGGGGCGGCTATGGCTACACCTTC.

The chain uses TRBV6-5 and TRBJ1-5; a weak D match, TRBD1 (5 bases). This CDR3 is 15 amino acids long. Deletions cut 4 bases from V and 2 bases from J, with 12 bases between. Per the germline V gene, CDR1 is MNHEY and CDR2 is SVGAGI. The CDR3 loop reads CASSSGGLGNQPQHF. The CDR3 nucleotides are TGTGCCAGCAGTTCTGGGGGATTGGGCAATCAGCCCCAGCATTTT.

V is TRBV7-2 and J is TRBJ1-1, with 8 bases aligning to TRBD1. CDR3 length: 15 amino acids. After removal of 6 bases from V and 1 base from J, the junction contained 7 bases not matched to a gene. Germline values: CDR1 SGHTA, CDR2 FQGNSA. For the CDR3, the DNA is TGTGCCAGCAGACCCATGACAGGGGAGAACACTGAAGCTTTCTTT. Its translation: CASRPMTGENTEAFF.

This chain joins TRBV24-1 and TRBJ2-2; no firm D call. Germline V lookup: CDR1 KGHDR, CDR2 SFDVKD. The CDR3 loop spans 12 amino acids. The V gene lost 3 bases and the J gene lost 5 bases, with 3 bases spanning the gap. The CDR3 loop is CATSDQTGELFF. Written as DNA, the CDR3 is TGTGCCACCAGTGATCAGACCGGGGAGCTGTTTTTT.

The chain carries TRBV10-3 and TRBJ1-4; TRBD1 is a possible D gene (6 bases). CDR1 is ENHRY and CDR2 is SYGVKD in the germline V gene. The CDR3 consists of 14 residues. V was clipped by 0 bases and J by 7 bases, with 9 bases between them. DNA for the CDR3: TGTGCCATCAGTGAGTCGGGGGCAAGTGAAAAACTGTTTTTT. Translating it yields CAISESGASEKLFF.

The chain links TRBV19 to TRBJ1-2; tentative D call: TRBD1 (6 bases). Germline V CDR1 and CDR2: LNHDA, SQIVND (reference sequence). The CDR3 runs 15 residues. With 10 bases removed from V and 7 bases from J, the gap between germline ends came to 25 bases. The CDR3 DNA follows: TGTGCCACGGACCCCCTCGGGGGCGCGGGAGCTGGCTACACCTTC. Translated: CATDPLGGAGAGYTF.

The chain employs TRBV9 and TRBJ1-2; tentative D call: TRBD1 (5 bases). V lost 4 bases to trimming and J lost 7 bases, with 20 bases between them. Germline assignment: CDR1 SGDLS and CDR2 YYNGEE. The CDR3 sequence is 15 residues long. The CDR3 loop reads CASSPDPGTPIGYTF. CDR3 coding DNA: TGTGCCAGCAGCCCCGACCCCGGGACCCCGATTGGCTACACCTTC.

The chain employs TRBV18 and TRBJ1-1; 8 bases fit TRBD1. V lost 4 bases and J lost 4; bases outside the gene matches: 8. The CDR3 has 15 amino acids. Germline V lookup: CDR1 KGHSH, CDR2 LQKENI. The CDR3 loop is CASSRGQGLFTEAFF. The CDR3 nucleotides read TGTGCCAGCTCACGCGGACAGGGCTTGTTCACTGAAGCTTTCTTT.

This clone was picked up one time. V usage is TRBV19 and J usage is TRBJ1-6, with D perhaps matching TRBD1 (5 bases). The CDR3 consists of 15 residues. V lost 7 bases and J 7 bases, leaving 17 bases between the germline ends. CDR1 LNHDA and CDR2 SQIVND come from the germline V gene (reference sequence). DNA of the CDR3: TGTGCCAGTACCGTAGACGGGGGTAGAAATTCACCCCTCCACTTT. Its translation: CASTVDGGRNSPLHF.

This clone was seen a handful of times. The V and J genes are TRBV6-5 and TRBJ2-7, with 7 bases matching TRBD1. J gave up 2 bases and V 7 bases, and 5 bases lay outside the gene matches. The germline V gene has CDR1 MNHEY and CDR2 SVGAGI. The CDR3 has 13 amino acids. DNA for the CDR3: TGTGCCAGCAAACAGGGGACCACCTACGAGCAGTACTTC. Protein product: CASKQGTTYEQYF.

The chain employs TRBV18 and TRBJ2-6, with D perhaps TRBD1 (5 bases). The CDR3 loop spans 15 amino acids. V lost 3 bases and J 1 base, leaving 7 bases between the germline ends. Germline CDR1 KGHSH, CDR2 LQKENI. The CDR3 reads CASSPQGSGANVLTF. CDR3 DNA sequence: TGTGCCAGCTCACCGCAGGGTTCTGGGGCCAACGTCCTGACTTTC.